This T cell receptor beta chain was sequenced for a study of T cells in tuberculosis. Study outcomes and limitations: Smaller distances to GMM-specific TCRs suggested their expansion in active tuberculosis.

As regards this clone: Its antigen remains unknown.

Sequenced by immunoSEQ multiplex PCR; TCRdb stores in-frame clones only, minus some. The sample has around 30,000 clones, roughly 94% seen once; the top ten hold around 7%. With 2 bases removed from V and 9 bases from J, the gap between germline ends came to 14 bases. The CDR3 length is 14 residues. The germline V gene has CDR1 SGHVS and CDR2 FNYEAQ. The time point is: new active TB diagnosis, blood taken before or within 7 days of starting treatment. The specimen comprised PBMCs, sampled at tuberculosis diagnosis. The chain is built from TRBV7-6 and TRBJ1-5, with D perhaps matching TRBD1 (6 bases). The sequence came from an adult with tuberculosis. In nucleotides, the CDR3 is TGTGCCAGCAGCTTATCTTTTGGACAGCCGCCCCAGCATTTT. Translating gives CASSLSFGQPPQHF. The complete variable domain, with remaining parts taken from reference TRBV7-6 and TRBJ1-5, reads GAGVSQSPRYKVTKRGQDVALRCDPISGHVSLYWYRQALGQGPEFLTYFNYEAQQDKSGLPNDRFSAERPEGSISTLTIQRTEQRDSAMYRCASSLSFGQPPQHFGDGTRLSIL.